These 18 T cell receptor beta chains were sequenced from one sample in a study of control samples from healthy donors and cancer patients. Sequencing used immunoSEQ multiplex PCR; TCRdb keeps in-frame clones, though not all of them. The sample yields roughly 92,000 clones, around 90% seen once. The sequenced sample consisted of blood. Every receptor here comes from a woman aged 55-70 years in good health.

The chain combines TRBV24-1 with TRBJ1-3; 8 bases agree with TRBD1. Trimming at V came to 4 bases and at J to 8 bases, leaving 6 bases not matched to a gene. CDR1 and CDR2 (germline): KGHDR, SFDVKD. The CDR3 spans 14 residues. The CDR3 loop is CATSDPKTGDTIYF. As DNA, the CDR3 is TGTGCCACCAGTGACCCCAAGACAGGGGACACCATATATTTT.

The chain is built from TRBV3-1 (or the pseudogene TRBV3-2) and TRBJ1-1; D perhaps matches TRBD1 (5 bases). The germline V and J ends were trimmed by 4 bases and 1 base, with 13 bases remaining between them. The length of the CDR3 is 15 residues. In germline, CDR1 is LGHDT, CDR2 YNNKEL (reference sequence). The CDR3 DNA reads as TGTGCCAGCAGCCCCGGGGGACGGAAGAACACTGAAGCTTTCTTT. Protein: CASSPGGRKNTEAFF.

The V and J genes are TRBV5-1 and TRBJ2-2, with 9 positions matching TRBD2. Trimming cost V 1 base and J 0 bases; bases outside gene matches: 7. Germline CDR1 is SGHRS and CDR2 is YFSETQ. There are 18 residues in the CDR3. The CDR3 bases are TGCGCCAGCAGCTTGTTCCTCCGGACTAGCGCGAACACCGGGGAGCTGTTTTTT. Translation gives CASSLFLRTSANTGELFF.

V gene TRBV5-1 combines with J gene TRBJ2-6; D not resolved. The V end lost 3 bases, the J end lost 0 bases, and 7 bases lay between the germline ends. Germline V CDR1 and CDR2: SGHRS, YFSETQ. The CDR3 loop spans 15 amino acids. This CDR3 reads CASSSLSSGANVLTF. Here the CDR3 DNA reads TGCGCCAGCAGCTCACTTAGCTCTGGGGCCAACGTCCTGACTTTC. The full variable domain, completed using reference TRBV5-1 and TRBJ2-6, is KAGVTQTPRYLIKTRGQQVTLSCSPISGHRSVSWYQQTPGQGLQFLFEYFSETQRNKGNFPGRFSGRQFSNSRSEMNVSTLELGDSALYLCASSSLSSGANVLTFGAGSRLTVL.

This clone was detected a few times. This rearrangement joins TRBV7-9 to TRBJ1-2, with D uncertain. Trimming shortened V by 1 base and J by 7 bases, and 10 bases separated the two germline ends. The CDR3 extends over 13 amino acids. Germline-derived CDR1 and CDR2 are SEHNR and FQNEAQ (reference sequence). CDR3 residues: CASSLGGMRGYTF. For the CDR3, the DNA is TGTGCCAGCAGCTTAGGCGGGATGCGTGGCTACACCTTC.

This clone showed up just once. V is TRBV5-4 and J is TRBJ2-7; tentatively, D is TRBD2 (6 bases). This CDR3 has 14 residues. V dropped 2 bases and J dropped 0 bases, with 9 bases sitting between them. Germline CDR1 is SGHNT and CDR2 is YYREEE (reference sequence). The CDR3 sequence is CASSLGGISYEQYF. The CDR3 region has the DNA TGTGCCAGCAGCTTAGGCGGGATCTCCTACGAGCAGTACTTC.

This clone was counted a few times. The V gene is TRBV3-1 (or the pseudogene TRBV3-2), the J gene TRBJ2-1; 12 bases fit TRBD2. Per germline, CDR1 LGHDT and CDR2 YNNKEL (reference sequence). The ends lost 4 bases at V and 7 bases at J; junction bases unmatched: 5. The CDR3 has 15 residues. The CDR3 loop reads CASSLGLAGRNEQFF. As DNA, the CDR3 is TGTGCCAGCAGCCTTGGACTAGCGGGGAGGAATGAGCAGTTCTTC.

V gene TRBV7-3 combines with J gene TRBJ2-2; 7 bases agree with TRBD2. Germline CDR1 is SGHTA and CDR2 is FQGTGA. This CDR3 region has 16 residues. V was pared by 5 bases and J by 0 bases, with 6 bases of the junction left unmatched. The CDR3 region is CASSAEAGTNTGELFF. CDR3 DNA: TGTGCCAGCAGCGCAGAAGCGGGGACGAACACCGGGGAGCTGTTTTTT.

The chain is built from TRBV7-9 and TRBJ2-1; TRBD2 aligns across 7 bases. The CDR3 length is 14 residues. The germline CDR1 and CDR2 sequences are SEHNR and FQNEAQ (reference sequence). V shed 5 bases, J shed 8 bases, and the junction held 9 bases outside the gene matches. CDR3 sequence: CASSGSGLSYEQFF. CDR3 nucleotides: TGTGCCAGCAGCGGGTCGGGACTATCCTATGAGCAGTTCTTC.

The V and J genes are TRBV5-4 and TRBJ1-1, with D unresolved. This CDR3 contains 16 residues. V shed 5 bases and J shed 2 bases, with 19 bases lying between them. CDR1 is SGHNT and CDR2 is YYREEE in the germline V gene (reference sequence). As DNA, the CDR3 is TGTGCCAGCAGTTTAGTGATGGGAAGCGTTAACACTGAAGCTTTCTTT. This encodes CASSLVMGSVNTEAFF.

The chain carries TRBV29-1 and TRBJ2-1; 7 bases agree with TRBD1. Trimming took 6 bases from V and 2 from J; bases not matched to a gene: 7. Per the germline V gene, CDR1 is SQVTM and CDR2 is ANQGSEA. The length of the CDR3 is 14 residues. The CDR3 spells CSVTGTDTYNEQFF. CDR3 nucleotides: TGCAGCGTGACCGGGACAGATACCTACAATGAGCAGTTCTTC.

This clone was counted once. This rearrangement joins TRBV28 to TRBJ1-1; TRBD1 aligns across 12 bases. V was clipped by 6 bases and J by 8 bases; unmatched bases: 7. The V gene's germline CDR1 is MDHEN and CDR2 SYDVKM. The CDR3 totals 14 residues. The CDR3, as DNA: TGTGCCAGCAGCGGGGGACAGGGGGCGTGGGAAGCTTTCTTT. Its translation is CASSGGQGAWEAFF.

The chain uses TRBV7-2 and TRBJ2-5, with TRBD1 matching 7 bases. Germline V gene data show CDR1 as SGHTA and CDR2 as FQGNSA. There are 15 residues in the CDR3. Trimming cost V 1 base and J 2 bases; bases outside gene matches: 4. The CDR3 nucleotides are TGTGCCAGCAGCTTAGGGGGGACAGAGCAAGAGACCCAGTACTTC. Translated: CASSLGGTEQETQYF.

The V call is TRBV18, the J call TRBJ1-1; D is unclear. V was trimmed by 4 bases and J by 0 bases, leaving 6 bases between them. Germline assignment: CDR1 KGHSH and CDR2 LQKENI. The length of the CDR3 is 13 residues. Here the CDR3 reads CASSLQMNTEAFF. Written as DNA, the CDR3 is TGTGCCAGCTCACTTCAAATGAACACTGAAGCTTTCTTT.

The rearrangement links TRBV7-6 to TRBJ2-7; 10 positions agree with TRBD1. This CDR3 is built from 14 residues. After removal of 4 bases from V and 5 bases from J, the junction contained 5 bases not matched to a gene. The V gene's germline CDR1 is SGHVS and CDR2 FNYEAQ. DNA of the CDR3: TGTGCCAGCAGCTACCGACAGGGGGCCAACGAGCAGTACTTC. Its translation: CASSYRQGANEQYF. Complete variable domain (other parts from reference TRBV7-6 and TRBJ2-7): GAGVSQSPRYKVTKRGQDVALRCDPISGHVSLYWYRQALGQGPEFLTYFNYEAQQDKSGLPNDRFSAERPEGSISTLTIQRTEQRDSAMYRCASSYRQGANEQYFGPGTRLTVT.

Remarks on this clone: Additional DNA sequences in this sample encode the identical CDR3. The V and J genes are TRBV18 and TRBJ2-2; 8 nucleotides align to TRBD2. CDR3 size: 14 residues. Germline V gives CDR1 KGHSH, CDR2 LQKENI. The V gene end was trimmed by 6 bases and the J gene end by 0 bases; junction bases not matched to a gene: 0. This CDR3 reads CASSSGTNTGELFF. Here the CDR3 DNA reads TGTGCCAGCTCTAGCGGGACGAACACCGGGGAGCTGTTTTTT.

This chain connects TRBV11-3 to TRBJ1-1; TRBD1 agrees at 8 bases. The CDR3 runs 14 residues. J gave up 6 bases and V 5 bases, and 8 bases lay outside the gene matches. The germline V gene has CDR1 SGHNT and CDR2 YENEEA. CDR3 sequence reads: CASSPWTGSPEAFF. As DNA, the CDR3 is TGTGCCAGCAGCCCGTGGACAGGGAGTCCTGAAGCTTTCTTT.

The rearrangement uses TRBV29-1 and TRBJ2-2, with D possibly called TRBD1 or TRBD2 (5 bases each). Trimming removed 6 bases from V and 6 bases from J, with 11 bases in between. This CDR3 is built from 12 residues. CDR1 and CDR2 (germline): SQVTM, ANQGSEA. The CDR3 reads CSVLGGSGELFF. Here the CDR3 DNA reads TGCAGCGTACTTGGGGGATCCGGGGAGCTGTTTTTT.